These T cell receptor beta chains were read from a single sample in a study of T-cell memory formation after mild COVID-19. Using its own MiXCR run on the 5' RACE reads, TCRdb lists one record per CDR3 protein. The sample lists about 440,000 distinct CDR3 sequences, 20% seen once, with roughly 8.4% in the top ten. The specimen was PBMCs or a T cell subset sorted from them (not recorded which). The receptors come from an adult woman who had mild COVID-19 (a few samples of this study predate the infection). Cell type and time point are not known. CDR3s include the opening cysteine and the closing phenylalanine or tryptophan. Fields, in order: D gene, V gene, J gene, clone size, CDR3 protein, CDR3 DNA. D genes are given only for firm matches. Only part of the rows carry a size: once, few, many, or a class if the clone is expanded.

>TRBD1|TRBV25-1|TRBJ1-1|NA
CASSDGTGLNTEAFF
TGTGCCAGCAGTGATGGGACAGGACTGAACACTGAAGCTTTCTTT
>NA|TRBV7-9|TRBJ1-6|few
CASSLSSGGSPLHF
TGTGCCAGCAGCTTATCTAGTGGGGGTTCACCCCTCCACTTT
>TRBD1|TRBV7-9|TRBJ2-7|NA
CASSAWTGGFYEQYF
TGTGCCAGCAGCGCCTGGACAGGGGGGTTCTACGAGCAGTACTTC
>TRBD2|TRBV7-2|TRBJ2-3|few
CASSFRWTSGTDTQYF
TGTGCCAGCAGCTTTCGTTGGACTAGCGGGACGGATACGCAGTATTTT
>NA|TRBV4-3|TRBJ2-5|few
CASSQDQRRETQYF
TGCGCCAGCAGCCAAGACCAGAGGAGGGAGACCCAGTACTTC
>NA|TRBV29-1|TRBJ2-7|few
CSVEDRGSRGEQYF
TGCAGCGTTGAAGACAGGGGATCGCGAGGGGAGCAGTACTTC
>NA|TRBV29-1|TRBJ1-2|NA
CSVGGLRSNYGYTF
TGCAGCGTTGGGGGGTTACGATCTAACTATGGCTACACCTTC
>NA|TRBV4-1|TRBJ1-2|once
CASSPSRAFDGGGYTF
TGCGCCAGCAGCCCGAGCCGGGCATTCGACGGCGGCGGCTACACCTTC
>NA|TRBV7-9|TRBJ2-1|NA
CASSPGTKPAYNEQFF
TGTGCCAGCAGCCCTGGGACCAAACCCGCCTACAATGAGCAGTTCTTC
>NA|TRBV7-2|TRBJ2-3|many
CASSYQGPLASGYF
TGTGCCAGCAGCTATCAGGGCCCCCTCGCCAGTGGGTATTTT
>TRBD2|TRBV15|TRBJ2-1|few
CATLAGAYNEQFF
TGTGCCACCCTAGCGGGGGCCTACAATGAGCAGTTCTTC
>NA|TRBV14|TRBJ1-1|few
CASSQVPGSGTEAFF
TGTGCCAGCAGCCAAGTTCCAGGGTCGGGCACTGAAGCTTTCTTT
>NA|TRBV12-3/TRBV12-4|TRBJ1-3|few
CASSFYQGTSGNTIYF
TGTGCCAGCAGTTTCTATCAGGGAACTTCTGGAAACACCATATATTTT
>NA|TRBV28|TRBJ2-7|few
CASSQSGPYEQYF
TGTGCCAGCAGTCAAAGCGGGCCATACGAGCAGTACTTC
>NA|TRBV9|TRBJ2-2|few
CASSVLGTGELFF
TGTGCCAGCAGCGTACTGGGTACCGGGGAGCTGTTTTTT
>TRBD2|TRBV18|TRBJ2-1|NA
CASSPPNRLAGPEGQFF
TGTGCCAGCTCACCACCGAATAGGCTAGCGGGGCCCGAGGGGCAGTTCTTC
>TRBD2|TRBV9|TRBJ2-5|NA
CASSVAAGGLGGETQYF
TGTGCCAGCAGCGTAGCAGCGGGGGGGCTGGGTGGAGAGACCCAGTACTTC
>NA|TRBV4-1|TRBJ2-5|NA
CASSQEVQAGTQYF
TGCGCCAGCAGCCAAGAGGTACAGGCCGGAACCCAGTACTTC
>NA|TRBV30|TRBJ2-3|NA
CAWSRQAGDTQYF
TGTGCCTGGAGCCGTCAGGCGGGGGATACGCAGTATTTT
>TRBD2|TRBV7-2|TRBJ2-1|few
CASSLASSGSSVF
TGTGCCAGCAGCTTAGCCTCTAGCGGGAGTTCGGTCTTC
>NA|TRBV7-9|TRBJ2-2|few
CASSFPGGEPGTGELFF
TGTGCCAGCAGCTTCCCTGGGGGCGAGCCGGGCACCGGGGAGCTGTTTTTT
>NA|TRBV18|TRBJ2-7|few
CASSPARVNEQYF
TGTGCCAGCTCACCCGCCAGGGTCAACGAGCAGTACTTC
>NA|TRBV3-1|TRBJ1-1|few
CASSQVEANTEAFF
TGTGCCAGCAGCCAAGTAGAGGCGAACACTGAAGCTTTCTTT
>NA|TRBV12-3/TRBV12-4|TRBJ2-7|NA
CASSSGTFFYEQYF
TGTGCCAGCAGTTCCGGGACATTCTTCTACGAGCAGTACTTC
>NA|TRBV10-3|TRBJ2-3|NA
CAISGIAEGNTQYF
TGTGCCATCAGTGGTATAGCGGAGGGGAATACGCAGTATTTT
>TRBD1|TRBV25-1|TRBJ2-7|NA
CASSATDRAPYEQYF
TGTGCCAGCAGTGCAACTGACAGGGCACCCTACGAGCAGTACTTC
>NA|TRBV5-1|TRBJ1-1|NA
CASSGVGNTEAFF
TGCGCCAGCAGTGGGGTCGGGAACACTGAAGCTTTCTTT
>NA|TRBV10-3|TRBJ2-7|NA
CAISAGAVYEQYF
TGTGCCATCAGCGCCGGGGCTGTCTACGAGCAGTACTTC
>NA|TRBV7-8|TRBJ2-6|few
CASSLNRVAWVLTF
TGTGCCAGCAGCCTCAACAGGGTTGCCTGGGTCCTGACTTTC
>NA|TRBV15|TRBJ2-7|many
CATSRFKGSDSGSYEQYF
TGTGCCACCAGCAGATTCAAGGGGTCGGACAGTGGGTCCTACGAGCAGTACTTC
>NA|TRBV7-8|TRBJ2-7|NA
CASSSGPAAIKRHSKGQYF
TGTGCCAGCAGCTCTGGGCCGGCTGCCATAAAGCGACACTCGAAAGGGCAGTACTTC
>TRBD1|TRBV29-1|TRBJ1-2|NA
CSVRDRGGYGYTF
TGCAGCGTTCGGGACAGGGGTGGATATGGCTACACCTTC
>TRBD1|TRBV5-1|TRBJ2-3|few
CASSRDRGGGTDTQYF
TGCGCCAGCAGTCGGGACAGGGGAGGTGGCACAGATACGCAGTATTTT
>TRBD1|TRBV20-1|TRBJ1-6|many
CSARVGASTGDYNSPLHF
TGCAGTGCTAGAGTTGGGGCATCCACAGGGGACTATAATTCACCCCTCCACTTT
>TRBD1|TRBV7-9|TRBJ2-7|few
CASSYRGFYEQYF
TGTGCCAGCAGCTACAGGGGGTTCTACGAGCAGTACTTC
>TRBD1|TRBV20-1|TRBJ1-2|NA
CSAPVRGRQLGYTF
TGCAGTGCTCCTGTCAGGGGGCGTCAGCTTGGCTACACCTTC
>NA|TRBV3-1|TRBJ2-5|NA
CASSQQGGWETQYF
TGTGCCAGCAGCCAACAGGGCGGGTGGGAGACCCAGTACTTC
>TRBD1|TRBV10-3|TRBJ1-1|few
CAISEGGTGKMNTEAFF
TGTGCCATCAGTGAGGGGGGGACAGGGAAGATGAACACTGAAGCTTTCTTT
>TRBD2|TRBV3-1|TRBJ2-3|NA
CASSPGGATSTDTQYF
TGTGCCAGCAGCCCGGGAGGAGCCACTAGCACAGATACGCAGTATTTT
>NA|TRBV2|TRBJ2-6|once
CASSVDGAGANVLTF
TGTGCCAGCAGTGTTGACGGGGCTGGGGCCAACGTCCTGACTTTC
>TRBD1|TRBV6-6|TRBJ1-1|many
CASSYPVTGGNTEAFF
TGTGCCAGCAGTTACCCAGTGACAGGGGGGAACACTGAAGCTTTCTTT